This T cell receptor beta chain is drawn from a study of cytomegalovirus exposure and HLA in healthy donors. The study's findings and limits: Being productive about 90% or about 30% of the time was typical of most TCR beta V segments in an earlier analysis. CMV antigen specificity of a few CMV-associated chains was confirmed in vitro.

Regarding donors, all were healthy bone marrow donors. For this clone: Antigen specificity is unknown.

Trimming took off 3 bases at V and 4 bases at J, with 13 bases between the two ends. In germline, CDR1 is SQVTM, CDR2 ANQGSEA. CDR3 length: 14 amino acids. Amplification used 60 Vbeta primers and 13 Jbeta primers. Method: immunoSEQ multiplex PCR; TCRdb's copy keeps in-frame clones and lacks some. Its table lists 150,000 to 200,000 clones. V usage is TRBV29-1 and J usage is TRBJ2-1, with a tentative D call TRBD1 (7 bases). This receptor was identified in a man under 40 in good health and CMV-seronegative. The specimen was PBMCs. In DNA, the CDR3 is TGCAGCGTTGACGGCAGGGGGACTTACAATGAGCAGTTCTTC. As protein: CSVDGRGTYNEQFF.